These 32 T cell receptor beta chains originate from one sample sequenced in a study of blood T cell repertoires in COVID-19. Clones were read by immunoSEQ multiplex PCR, and TCRdb kept only the in-frame ones, dropping some. The sample has around 120,000 clones, roughly 89% seen once; the top ten hold 3.5% to 4%. The sequenced material came from peripheral blood. The receptors shown here come from a woman in her sixties or seventies with COVID-19, enrolled during active disease.

The V call is TRBV2, the J call TRBJ2-4; maybe TRBD2 (6 bases). Trimming removed 8 bases from V and 1 base from J, with 12 bases in between. Germline V gene sequence: CDR1 SNHLY, CDR2 FYNNEI. The CDR3 is 14 residues long. CDR3 sequence reads: CASGFAGAKNIQYF. The CDR3 DNA is TGTGCCAGCGGATTCGCGGGGGCCAAAAACATTCAGTACTTC.

The rearrangement uses TRBV7-9 and TRBJ1-4, with TRBD1 matching over 9 bases. CDR3 length: 16 residues. Trimming cost V 1 base and J 7 bases; bases outside gene matches: 7. Germline-derived CDR1 and CDR2 are SEHNR and FQNEAQ (reference sequence). This CDR3 reads CASSLEGQGGGEKLFF. CDR3 sequence (DNA): TGTGCCAGCAGCTTAGAGGGACAGGGAGGTGGTGAAAAACTGTTTTTT. The entire variable domain, with the rest obtained from reference TRBV7-9 and TRBJ1-4, is as follows: DTGVSQNPRHKITKRGQNVTFRCDPISEHNRLYWYRQTLGQGPEFLTYFQNEAQLEKSRLLSDRFSAERPKGSFSTLEIQRTEQGDSAMYLCASSLEGQGGGEKLFFGSGTQLSVL.

This clone came up a few times. The rearrangement uses TRBV19 and TRBJ2-1; 7 nucleotides agree with TRBD1. CDR3 length equals 12 residues. With 5 bases clipped from V and 10 bases from J, the junction kept 5 bases outside the gene matches. The germline V gene encodes CDR1 LNHDA and CDR2 SQIVND (reference sequence). CDR3 amino acids: CASSVRQGEQFF. CDR3 DNA: TGTGCCAGTAGTGTCAGACAGGGCGAGCAGTTCTTC.

The V and J genes are TRBV4-3 and TRBJ2-2; 8 bases map to TRBD1. The V segment lost 1 base and the J segment 7 bases; nucleotides outside the gene matches: 8. The germline V gene encodes CDR1 LGHNA and CDR2 YSLEER. This CDR3 region has 16 residues. This chain's CDR3 is CASSQGPQGAHGELFF. The CDR3 DNA sequence: TGCGCCAGCAGCCAAGGCCCCCAGGGGGCCCACGGGGAGCTGTTTTTT.

This rearrangement joins TRBV7-2 to TRBJ2-1, with D possibly being TRBD1 (6 bases). This CDR3 comprises 14 residues. V was trimmed by 3 bases and J by 7 bases, leaving 13 bases between them. The V gene's germline CDR1 is SGHTA and CDR2 FQGNSA. The CDR3 bases are TGTGCCAGCAGCTTCGGACAGTGGGGGAATGAGCAGTTCTTC. It specifies CASSFGQWGNEQFF.

The chain carries TRBV4-3 and TRBJ1-4; 9 positions match TRBD1. The junction had 6 bases not matched to a gene; V was cut back by 6 bases and J by 7 bases. The CDR3 spans 14 residues. CDR1 and CDR2 (germline): LGHNA, YSLEER. The CDR3 here is CASSHRGRFEKLFF. DNA of the CDR3: TGCGCCAGCAGTCACAGGGGGCGGTTTGAAAAACTGTTTTTT.

V usage is TRBV7-9 and J usage is TRBJ1-5; 9 bases agree with TRBD1. This CDR3 spans 14 amino acids. Germline lookup yields CDR1 SEHNR and CDR2 FQNEAQ (reference sequence). V dropped 5 bases and J dropped 4; count of bases not matched to a gene: 3. The CDR3: CASSTGTGNQPQHF. CDR3 nucleotide sequence: TGTGCCAGCAGCACCGGGACAGGGAATCAGCCCCAGCATTTT. Supplemented by reference TRBV7-9 and TRBJ1-5, the full variable domain reads DTGVSQNPRHKITKRGQNVTFRCDPISEHNRLYWYRQTLGQGPEFLTYFQNEAQLEKSRLLSDRFSAERPKGSFSTLEIQRTEQGDSAMYLCASSTGTGNQPQHFGDGTRLSIL.

The chain links TRBV24-1 to TRBJ1-2; a possible D gene is TRBD1 (5 bases). Trimming took 6 bases from V and 2 from J, leaving 12 bases between them. Germline V gene lookup returns CDR1 KGHDR and CDR2 SFDVKD. This CDR3 has 14 amino acids. The chain's CDR3 is CATSPGGGNYGYTF. The CDR3 DNA reads as TGTGCCACCAGTCCTGGGGGAGGAAACTATGGCTACACCTTC.

The V and J genes are TRBV13 and TRBJ2-5; no reliable D call. Trimming shortened V by 1 base and J by 5 bases, and 8 bases separated the two germline ends. The CDR3 length is 13 residues. The germline V gene has CDR1 PRHDT and CDR2 FYEKMQ (reference sequence). CDR3 residues: CASSLVPEETQYF. CDR3 DNA: TGTGCCAGCAGCTTAGTTCCGGAGGAGACCCAGTACTTC.

The chain couples TRBV7-9 to TRBJ2-7, with a tentative D call TRBD1 (6 bases). Germline V gives CDR1 SEHNR, CDR2 FQNEAQ (reference sequence). This CDR3 has 13 amino acids. V was pared by 5 bases and J by 1 base, with 9 bases between. CDR3 region: CASSRDNSYEQYF. The CDR3 nucleotides read TGTGCCAGCAGCCGGGACAATTCCTACGAGCAGTACTTC. The entire variable domain, with the rest obtained from reference TRBV7-9 and TRBJ2-7, is as follows: DTGVSQNPRHKITKRGQNVTFRCDPISEHNRLYWYRQTLGQGPEFLTYFQNEAQLEKSRLLSDRFSAERPKGSFSTLEIQRTEQGDSAMYLCASSRDNSYEQYFGPGTRLTVT.

The chain is built from TRBV10-3 and TRBJ2-5, with 9 bases fitting TRBD2. Germline values: CDR1 ENHRY, CDR2 SYGVKD. The junction had 4 bases not matched to a gene; V was cut back by 6 bases and J by 5 bases. The CDR3 runs to 13 residues. Here the CDR3 reads CAIRIAGAETQYF. The CDR3, as DNA: TGTGCCATCAGAATAGCGGGGGCTGAGACCCAGTACTTC.

The chain has TRBV18 and TRBJ1-1; 8 bases are shared with TRBD1. Germline V CDR1 and CDR2: KGHSH, LQKENI. The CDR3 consists of 14 residues. J gave up 0 bases and V 3 bases, and 0 bases lay outside the gene matches. As DNA, the CDR3 is TGTGCCAGCTCACCGGGACAGGTGAACACTGAAGCTTTCTTT. Its translation: CASSPGQVNTEAFF.

The chain joins TRBV5-5 to TRBJ1-1; 7 positions agree with TRBD1. Trimming at V came to 2 bases and at J to 7 bases, leaving 5 bases not matched to a gene. Germline CDR1 is SGHKS and CDR2 is YYEKEE (reference sequence). The length of the CDR3 is 13 residues. The CDR3: CASSFFWDSEAFF. Here the CDR3 DNA reads TGTGCCAGCAGCTTCTTCTGGGACAGTGAAGCTTTCTTT.

CDR3 nucleotide sequence: TGTGCCAGTAGCGTGGACAGGTTAAATCAGCCCCAGCATTTT. It specifies CASSVDRLNQPQHF. This chain connects TRBV19 to TRBJ1-5; 7 bases match TRBD1. CDR3 length: 14 residues. Germline V gene lookup returns CDR1 LNHDA and CDR2 SQIVND (reference sequence). The V and J ends lost 6 bases and 4 bases, in that order; junction bases with no gene match: 6.

V is TRBV6-5 and J is TRBJ2-1; TRBD2 matches at 7 bases. CDR3 length equals 13 residues. With 5 bases clipped from V and 5 bases from J, the junction kept 3 bases outside the gene matches. The V gene's germline CDR1 is MNHEY and CDR2 SVGAGI. In nucleotides, the CDR3 is TGTGCCAGCAGTCCGACTAGCCACAATGAGCAGTTCTTC. Encoded protein: CASSPTSHNEQFF.

There are a few counts of this clone. V usage is TRBV9 and J usage is TRBJ1-6, with 7 bases aligning to TRBD1. The trim removed 4 bases at V and 5 bases at J, leaving 27 bases unmatched. The CDR3 length is 22 residues. Germline CDR1 and CDR2: SGDLS and YYNGEE. The CDR3 nucleotides are TGTGCCAGCAGCCCCAGGGACAGCTCTTATACCTTGTCTCATAAGGATAATTCACCCCTCCACTTT. It specifies CASSPRDSSYTLSHKDNSPLHF. Complete variable domain (other parts from reference TRBV9 and TRBJ1-6): DSGVTQTPKHLITATGQRVTLRCSPRSGDLSVYWYQQSLDQGLQFLIQYYNGEERAKGNILERFSAQQFPDLHSELNLSSLELGDSALYFCASSPRDSSYTLSHKDNSPLHFGNGTRLTVT.

The chain links TRBV19 to TRBJ1-5; tentative D call: TRBD1 (6 bases). CDR1 is LNHDA, CDR2 SQIVND, per germline (reference sequence). This CDR3 has 16 amino acids. The germline V and J ends were trimmed by 3 bases and 5 bases, with 17 bases remaining between them. The CDR3 protein is CASSISQGWTHQPQHF. The CDR3 DNA reads as TGTGCCAGTAGTATTTCCCAGGGGTGGACCCATCAGCCCCAGCATTTT.

The V call is TRBV27, the J call TRBJ2-4; 12 nucleotides agree with TRBD2. CDR1 is MNHEY and CDR2 is SMNVEV in the germline V gene (reference sequence). The CDR3 sequence is 15 residues long. The junction had 8 bases not matched to a gene; V was cut back by 5 bases and J by 9 bases. In nucleotides, the CDR3 is TGTGCCAGCAGTCAGACTAGCGGGGGCCGGAGCATTCAGTACTTC. Its protein is CASSQTSGGRSIQYF.

V is TRBV4-2 and J is TRBJ2-7; D is perhaps TRBD2 (6 bases). CDR1 and CDR2 (germline): LGHNA, YNFKEQ. The ends were cut back, 1 base at V and 7 bases at J, with 14 bases in the middle. This CDR3 spans 14 amino acids. This chain's CDR3 is CASSQAGSIEEQYF. In DNA, the CDR3 is TGTGCCAGCAGCCAAGCCGGGAGCATAGAGGAGCAGTACTTC.

This clone was recorded a few times. The chain recombines TRBV5-4 with TRBJ2-3; D unclear. The CDR3 spans 13 residues. V lost 4 bases, J lost 9 bases, and 15 bases lay in between. Germline V CDR1 and CDR2: SGHNT, YYREEE (reference sequence). The CDR3 spells CASSPEYPPTQYF. CDR3 nucleotides: TGTGCCAGCAGCCCCGAGTACCCCCCGACGCAGTATTTT.

The rearrangement joins TRBV6-1 to TRBJ1-3; no reliable D call. Germline lookup yields CDR1 MNHNS and CDR2 SASEGT. The CDR3 length is 16 residues. V dropped 2 bases and J dropped 0 bases, with 11 bases sitting between them. CDR3 in DNA: TGTGCCAGCAGTGAACCCGGGTTACTCTCTGGAAACACCATATATTTT. Translating gives CASSEPGLLSGNTIYF.

The chain uses TRBV29-1 and TRBJ1-4, with 10 bases fitting TRBD1. The V gene's germline CDR1 is SQVTM and CDR2 ANQGSEA. Trimming cost V 6 bases and J 6 bases; bases outside gene matches: 7. The CDR3 consists of 14 residues. Here the CDR3 reads CSVAVGTGDEKLFF. The CDR3 DNA reads TGCAGCGTGGCCGTTGGGACAGGGGATGAAAAACTGTTTTTT.

The J gene is TRBJ2-5, the V gene TRBV5-4; TRBD1 matches 7 bases. CDR3 length equals 15 residues. The V gene end was trimmed by 4 bases and the J gene end by 5 bases; junction bases not matched to a gene: 11. Germline V CDR1 and CDR2: SGHNT, YYREEE (reference sequence). The DNA of the CDR3 is TGTGCCAGCAGCAACAAACAGGGGATGTGGGAGACCCAGTACTTC. Its protein product is CASSNKQGMWETQYF.

V is TRBV6-6 and J is TRBJ2-5; 11 nucleotides agree with TRBD2. The length of the CDR3 is 16 residues. Germline trimming cut 5 bases from V and 4 bases from J; bases unmatched to any gene: 9. CDR1 and CDR2 (germline): MNHNY, SVGAGI (reference sequence). CDR3 sequence reads: CASSPSGGLLGETQYF. CDR3 nucleotide sequence: TGTGCCAGCAGTCCTAGCGGGGGGCTGCTGGGAGAGACCCAGTACTTC.

The V and J genes are TRBV4-1 and TRBJ1-3; D is undetermined. The V and J ends lost 1 base and 0 bases respectively, with 13 bases between them. Germline V CDR1 and CDR2: MGHRA, YSYEKL. CDR3 length: 17 amino acids. CDR3 coding DNA: TGCGCCAGCAGCCAAGGGGCAGCCGCTTACTCTGGAAACACCATATATTTT. Amino acid sequence: CASSQGAAAYSGNTIYF.

The J gene is TRBJ2-3, the V gene TRBV10-3; TRBD2 matches 7 bases. This CDR3 spans 14 amino acids. From germline, CDR1 is ENHRY and CDR2 SYGVKD. The trim removed 4 bases at V and 3 bases at J, leaving 4 bases unmatched. The CDR3 spells CAISVGGGTDTQYF. CDR3 sequence (DNA): TGTGCCATCAGTGTCGGCGGGGGAACAGATACGCAGTATTTT.

This chain uses TRBV7-9 with TRBJ2-1; weak D call: TRBD1 (6 bases). With 8 bases removed from V and 1 base from J, the gap between germline ends came to 18 bases. CDR1 is SEHNR, CDR2 FQNEAQ, per germline (reference sequence). This CDR3 has 16 residues. Written as DNA, the CDR3 is TGTGCCAGCTGTTCCCCTTTACAGGGTTCCTACAATGAGCAGTTCTTC. Translation gives CASCSPLQGSYNEQFF.

The rearrangement joins TRBV4-2 to TRBJ1-4, with a possible D match to TRBD1 (5 bases). This CDR3 region has 21 residues. Per the germline V gene, CDR1 is LGHNA and CDR2 is YNFKEQ. V was pared by 1 base and J by 0 bases, with 24 bases between. This CDR3 is CASSQGSIIQGWTPTNEKLFF. CDR3 in DNA: TGTGCCAGCAGCCAAGGATCCATTATCCAGGGTTGGACCCCAACTAATGAAAAACTGTTTTTT.

V usage is TRBV27 and J usage is TRBJ1-1, with TRBD1 as a possible D gene (5 bases). CDR3 length: 15 amino acids. Trimming cost V 8 bases and J 1 base, with 17 bases left between them. CDR1 is MNHEY and CDR2 is SMNVEV in the germline V gene (reference sequence). CDR3: CASGRQLLGNTEAFF. CDR3 in DNA: TGTGCCAGCGGTAGACAGCTCCTGGGGAACACTGAAGCTTTCTTT.

This rearrangement joins TRBV18 to TRBJ1-1, with 8 nucleotides matching TRBD1. Germline CDR1 is KGHSH and CDR2 is LQKENI. With V trimmed by 3 bases and J by 1 base, 7 bases remained unmatched. The CDR3 is 16 amino acids. The CDR3 reads CASSPILGTGNTEAFF. The CDR3 DNA is TGTGCCAGCTCACCTATCCTCGGGACAGGGAACACTGAAGCTTTCTTT.

The chain's CDR3 is CASSQEGLGSTEAFF. For the CDR3, the DNA is TGTGCCAGCAGCCAAGAGGGTCTCGGGAGCACTGAAGCTTTCTTT. J is TRBJ1-1 and V is TRBV4-2, with unresolved D. Germline loops: CDR1 LGHNA, CDR2 YNFKEQ. This CDR3 is built from 15 residues. V dropped 0 bases and J dropped 4 bases, with 12 bases sitting between them.

This clone came up once. V is TRBV5-1 and J is TRBJ2-3, with 7 bases identical to TRBD1. The CDR3 spans 15 residues. Germline-derived CDR1 and CDR2 are SGHRS and YFSETQ. V gave up 0 bases and J gave up 4 bases; unmatched junction bases: 5. The CDR3 reads CASSLGGGLADTQYF. The CDR3 nucleotides are TGCGCCAGCAGCTTGGGAGGGGGCTTAGCAGATACGCAGTATTTT.